What follows describes a single TCR beta chain. This entry comes from a study of blood T cell repertoires in COVID-19. Study information: From the United States, Italy and Spain came samples of acute and convalescent COVID-19. In each case, the material was cDNA or gDNA derived from T cells, B-cell-depleted T cells, or PBMCs.

As handled by the study authors: Nucleated cell counts were estimated from reference gene primer amplification. Profiled with immunoSEQ multiplex PCR; TCRdb holds only in-frame clones, not every one. V and J calls and clone size are as listed in that table; D and trimming were resolved from the DNA. The sample carries roughly 180,000 clones, roughly four fifths recorded once. This CDR3 comprises 14 residues. Trimming cost V 6 bases and J 7 bases, with 13 bases left between them. Germline-derived CDR1 and CDR2 are MDHEN and SYDVKM. Sequenced material: peripheral blood. The sequence derives from a man in his forties who had recovered from COVID-19. This sequence joins TRBV28 and TRBJ1-6; a possible D gene is TRBD1 (5 bases). The DNA of the CDR3 is TGTGCCAGCAGGCAATCGACAGTAAATTCACCCCTCCACTTT. This codes for CASRQSTVNSPLHF.